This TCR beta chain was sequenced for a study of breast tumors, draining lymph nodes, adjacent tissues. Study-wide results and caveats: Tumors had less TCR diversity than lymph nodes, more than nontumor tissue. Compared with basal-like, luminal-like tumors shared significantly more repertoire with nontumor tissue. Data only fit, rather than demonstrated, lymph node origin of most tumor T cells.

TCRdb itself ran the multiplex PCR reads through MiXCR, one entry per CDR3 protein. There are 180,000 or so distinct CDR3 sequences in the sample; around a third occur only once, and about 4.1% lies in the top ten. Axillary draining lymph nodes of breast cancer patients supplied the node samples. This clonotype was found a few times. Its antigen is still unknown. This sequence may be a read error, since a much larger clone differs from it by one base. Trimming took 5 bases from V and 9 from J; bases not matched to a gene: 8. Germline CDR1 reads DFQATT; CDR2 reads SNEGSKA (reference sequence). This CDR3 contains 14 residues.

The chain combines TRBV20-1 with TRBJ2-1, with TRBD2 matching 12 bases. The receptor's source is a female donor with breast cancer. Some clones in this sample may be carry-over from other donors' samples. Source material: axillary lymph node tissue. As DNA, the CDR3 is TGCAGTGCTGGGACTAGCGGGTTTATTCCTGAGCAGTTCTTC. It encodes CSAGTSGFIPEQFF.